The clone carrying this T cell receptor (beta chain) was seen more than once but under ten times. These data belong to a study of T cell responses to AZD1222 COVID-19 vaccine. CDR3 length: 15 residues. Looked up from germline, CDR1 is SSHAT and CDR2 is FNYEAQ (reference sequence). J gave up 5 bases and V 2 bases, and 8 bases lay outside the gene matches. Some clones are missing from TCRdb's copy, which holds only in-frame ones; the method was immunoSEQ multiplex PCR. This table has around 58,000 clones, 84% appearing once. The sample was peripheral blood, taken on day 0 of AZD1222 vaccination. The chain recombines TRBV7-7 with TRBJ2-5; the match to TRBD2 covers 7 bases. The sequence came from an adult in good health. CDR3 nucleotides: TGTGCCAGCAGCTTACTGCGGGGAGCGGGGGAGACCCAGTACTTC. It is translated as CASSLLRGAGETQYF.